Sequencing of this T cell receptor beta chain was carried out in a study of beta chain features in type 1 diabetes. With 4 bases clipped from V and 7 bases from J, the junction kept 3 bases outside the gene matches. The length of the CDR3 is 14 residues. In germline, CDR1 is SNHLY, CDR2 FYNNEI. Sequencing targeted expressed TCRB transcripts, as all isolated RNA had been reverse transcribed. Sequencing was performed with immunoSEQ multiplex PCR; in TCRdb, only in-frame clones are kept and a portion is missing. Of 110,000 to 150,000 clones in the sample, roughly 9.7% were seen once. This TCR derives from a woman in her thirties or forties in good health. The V gene is TRBV2, the J gene TRBJ1-6; 8 positions agree with TRBD1. Sequencing was carried out using central memory CD4+ T cells from blood. The CDR3 sequence is CASSGTGRNSPLHF. The CDR3 region has the DNA TGTGCCAGCAGTGGGACAGGGCGGAATTCACCCCTCCACTTT.